This TCR beta chain is drawn from a study of T cell responses to AZD1222 COVID-19 vaccine. This CDR3 contains 14 residues. CDR1 MGHRA and CDR2 YSYEKL come from the germline V gene. V shed 3 bases and J 7 bases; nucleotides not matched to a gene: 6. The repertoire was sequenced with immunoSEQ multiplex PCR; TCRdb's copy has only in-frame clones and lacks some. The sample consists of approximately 92,000 clones, nearly 90% of them appearing once. This specimen was peripheral blood, taken on day 0 of AZD1222 vaccination. The sequence derives from an adult in good health. The chain recombines TRBV4-1 with TRBJ2-1; 7 bases align to TRBD1. The CDR3 bases are TGCGCCAGCAGCCAGCTCACAGGGGATAATGAGCAGTTCTTC. This sequence encodes CASSQLTGDNEQFF.